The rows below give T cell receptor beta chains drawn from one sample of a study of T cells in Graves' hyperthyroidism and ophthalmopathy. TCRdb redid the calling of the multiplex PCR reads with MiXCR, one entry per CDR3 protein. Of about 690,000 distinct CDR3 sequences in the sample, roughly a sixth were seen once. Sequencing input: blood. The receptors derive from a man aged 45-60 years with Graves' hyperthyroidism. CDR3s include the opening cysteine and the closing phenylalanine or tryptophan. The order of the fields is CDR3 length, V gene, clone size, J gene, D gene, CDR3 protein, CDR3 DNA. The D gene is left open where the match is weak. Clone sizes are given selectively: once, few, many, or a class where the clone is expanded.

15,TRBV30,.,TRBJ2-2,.,CAWSSGERNTGELFF,TGTGCCTGGAGTTCAGGGGAGCGGAACACCGGGGAGCTGTTTTTT
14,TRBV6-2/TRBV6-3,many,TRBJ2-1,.,CASQGDPSYNEQFF,TGTGCCAGCCAAGGGGACCCCTCCTACAATGAGCAGTTCTTC
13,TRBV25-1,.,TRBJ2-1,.,CASSEFGLNEQFF,TGTGCCAGCAGTGAATTTGGTTTGAATGAGCAGTTCTTC
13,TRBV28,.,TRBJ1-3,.,CASSPFSGNTIYF,TGTGCCAGCAGTCCCTTCAGTGGAAACACCATATATTTT
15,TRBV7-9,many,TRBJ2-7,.,CASRPSGGLPYEQYF,TGTGCCAGCAGACCTTCAGGGGGGCTTCCCTACGAGCAGTACTTC
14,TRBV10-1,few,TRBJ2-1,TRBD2,CATQRDSSYNEQFF,TGCGCCACACAGCGGGATAGCTCCTACAATGAGCAGTTCTTC
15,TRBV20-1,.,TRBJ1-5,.,CSASPDSQTYQPQHF,TGCAGTGCTTCCCCGGACAGCCAGACTTATCAGCCCCAGCATTTT
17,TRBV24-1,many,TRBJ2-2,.,CATSDFFGAPNTGELFF,TGTGCCACCAGTGATTTTTTCGGGGCGCCGAACACCGGGGAGCTGTTTTTT
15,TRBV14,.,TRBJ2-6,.,CASSRANSGANVLTF,TGTGCCAGCAGCCGAGCAAACTCTGGGGCCAACGTCCTGACTTTC
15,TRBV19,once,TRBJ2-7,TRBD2,CASSIVGRTQYEQYF,TGTGCCAGTAGTATAGTCGGGAGGACCCAGTACGAGCAGTACTTC
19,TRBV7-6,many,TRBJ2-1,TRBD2,CASSLVLAGGKVSYNEQFF,TGTGCCAGCAGCTTAGTACTAGCGGGAGGTAAGGTATCCTACAATGAGCAGTTCTTC
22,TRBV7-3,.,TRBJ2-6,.,CASSSQHELGTPKGPGANVLTF,TGTGCCAGCAGCTCCCAACACGAACTCGGGACACCCAAAGGCCCTGGGGCCAACGTCCTGACTTTC
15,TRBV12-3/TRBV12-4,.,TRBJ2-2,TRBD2,CASTRTSGYTGELFF,TGTGCCAGCACCCGGACTAGCGGATACACCGGGGAGCTGTTTTTT
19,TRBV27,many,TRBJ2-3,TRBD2,CASSDLPSPSGRAEDTQYF,TGTGCCAGCAGTGACTTACCCTCGCCTAGCGGGAGGGCCGAAGATACGCAGTATTTT
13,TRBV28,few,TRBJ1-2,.,CASRLPANYGYTF,TGTGCCAGCAGGCTACCTGCCAACTATGGCTACACCTTC
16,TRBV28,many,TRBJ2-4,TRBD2,CASSQLTSGSRGIQYF,TGTGCCAGCAGTCAATTGACTAGCGGGAGTCGGGGCATTCAGTACTTC
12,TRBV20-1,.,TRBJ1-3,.,CASGVSGNTIYF,TGCGCGTCTGGGGTCTCTGGAAACACCATATATTTT
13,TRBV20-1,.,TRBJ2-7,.,CSASLPGLYEQYF,TGCAGTGCTAGTCTTCCAGGCCTCTACGAGCAGTACTTC
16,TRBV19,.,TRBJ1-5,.,CASSPRGGRSNQPQHF,TGTGCCAGTAGTCCCCGGGGGGGACGAAGCAATCAGCCCCAGCATTTT
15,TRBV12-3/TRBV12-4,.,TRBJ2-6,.,CASRQEGAGANVLTF,TGTGCCAGCAGGCAAGAGGGCGCCGGGGCCAACGTCCTGACTTTC
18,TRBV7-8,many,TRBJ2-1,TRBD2,CASSLLPSGLPFYNEQFF,TGTGCCAGCAGCTTACTCCCTAGCGGACTTCCTTTCTACAATGAGCAGTTCTTC
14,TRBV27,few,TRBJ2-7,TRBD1,CASSATGTGGEQYF,TGTGCCAGCAGTGCAACCGGGACAGGGGGCGAGCAGTACTTC
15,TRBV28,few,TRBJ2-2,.,CASSFMAVNTGELFF,TGTGCCAGCAGTTTTATGGCAGTGAACACCGGGGAGCTGTTTTTT
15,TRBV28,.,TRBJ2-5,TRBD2,CASKRYSGRVETQYF,TGTGCCAGCAAGAGATATAGCGGGAGGGTAGAGACCCAGTACTTC
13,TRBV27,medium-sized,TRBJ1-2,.,CASSLSRSYGYTF,TGTGCCAGCAGTTTATCGAGAAGCTATGGCTACACCTTC
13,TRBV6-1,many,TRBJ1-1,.,CASSTGLYAEAFF,TGTGCCAGCAGTACAGGGTTATATGCTGAAGCTTTCTTT
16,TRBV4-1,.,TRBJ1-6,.,CASSQPDREEGSPLHF,TGCGCCAGCAGCCAACCGGACCGGGAAGAAGGTTCACCCCTCCACTTT
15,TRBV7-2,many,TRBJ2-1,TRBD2,CASSLASGMGNEQFF,TGTGCCAGCAGCTTAGCTAGCGGGATGGGCAATGAGCAGTTCTTC
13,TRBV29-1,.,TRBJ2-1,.,CSVERVVSDEQFF,TGCAGCGTTGAAAGGGTAGTTTCTGATGAGCAGTTCTTC
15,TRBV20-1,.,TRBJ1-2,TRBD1,CSARREIQGASGYTF,TGCAGTGCTAGAAGGGAAATACAGGGGGCAAGTGGCTACACCTTC
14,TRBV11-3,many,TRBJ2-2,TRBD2,CASSSGLATGELFF,TGTGCCAGCAGCTCGGGACTAGCTACCGGGGAGCTGTTTTTT
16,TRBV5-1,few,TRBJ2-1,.,CASSFREAEGGNEQFF,TGCGCCAGCAGCTTTCGGGAAGCGGAGGGGGGCAATGAGCAGTTCTTC
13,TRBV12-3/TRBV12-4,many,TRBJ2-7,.,CASSQGGGYEQYF,TGTGCCAGCAGTCAGGGGGGGGGCTACGAGCAGTACTTC
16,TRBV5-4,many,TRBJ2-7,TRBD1,CASSLVDGTGVDEQYF,TGTGCCAGCAGCTTGGTCGACGGGACAGGGGTAGACGAGCAGTACTTC
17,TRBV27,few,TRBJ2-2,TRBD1,CASSINVGQENTGELFF,TGTGCCAGCAGTATTAATGTGGGACAGGAGAACACCGGGGAGCTGTTTTTT
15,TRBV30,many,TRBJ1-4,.,CAWSTRHAGGEKLFF,TGTGCCTGGAGTACCCGACATGCTGGGGGGGAAAAACTGTTTTTT
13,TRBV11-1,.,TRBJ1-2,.,CASSLARRDGYTF,TGTGCCAGCAGCTTAGCGCGCAGGGATGGCTACACCTTC
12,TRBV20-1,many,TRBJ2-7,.,CSAPARQAEQYF,TGCAGTGCTCCAGCTAGACAAGCCGAGCAGTACTTC
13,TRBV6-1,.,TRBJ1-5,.,CASSEQAEQPQHF,TGTGCCAGCAGTGAACAGGCCGAACAGCCCCAGCATTTT
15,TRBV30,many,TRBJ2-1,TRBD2,CAWSVDQRESDEQFF,TGTGCCTGGAGTGTAGACCAGCGGGAGTCTGATGAGCAGTTCTTC
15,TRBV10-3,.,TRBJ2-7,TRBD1,CAISESGTGGYEQYF,TGTGCCATCAGTGAAAGCGGGACAGGGGGTTACGAGCAGTACTTC
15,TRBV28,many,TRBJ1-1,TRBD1,CASSFQFGQGARAFF,TGTGCCAGCAGTTTCCAGTTTGGACAGGGGGCTCGAGCTTTCTTT
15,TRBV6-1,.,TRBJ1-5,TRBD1,CASRDRTYSNQPQHF,TGTGCCAGCAGGGACAGGACCTATAGCAATCAGCCCCAGCATTTT
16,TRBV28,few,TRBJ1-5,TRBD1,CASSLRWTGNNQPQQF,TGTGCCAGCAGTTTACGTTGGACAGGTAACAATCAGCCCCAGCAATTT
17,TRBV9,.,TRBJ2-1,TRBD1,CASSVATETGGFNEQFF,TGTGCCAGCAGCGTAGCTACGGAGACAGGGGGCTTCAATGAGCAGTTCTTC
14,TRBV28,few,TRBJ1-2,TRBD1,CASRGQGALYGYTF,TGTGCCAGCAGGGGACAGGGGGCTCTCTATGGCTACACCTTC
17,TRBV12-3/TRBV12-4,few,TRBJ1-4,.,CASSLTRDDSRTEKLFF,TGTGCCAGCAGTTTAACTAGGGACGACTCACGGACGGAAAAACTGTTTTTT
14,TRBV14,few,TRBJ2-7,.,CASSQLSDSYEQYF,TGTGCCAGCAGCCAATTGAGCGACTCCTACGAGCAGTACTTC
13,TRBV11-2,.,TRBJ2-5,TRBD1,CASSQGQGQTQYF,TGTGCCAGCAGCCAAGGACAGGGGCAGACCCAGTACTTC
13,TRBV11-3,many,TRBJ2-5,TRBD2,CASSRDGGETQYF,TGTGCCAGCAGCAGAGACGGGGGGGAGACCCAGTACTTC
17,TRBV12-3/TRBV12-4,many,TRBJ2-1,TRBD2,CASSTWTSGSPVDEQFF,TGTGCCAGCAGTACCTGGACTAGCGGCTCCCCGGTGGATGAGCAGTTCTTC
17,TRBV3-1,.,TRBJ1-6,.,CASSQDRGTSYNSPLHF,TGTGCCAGCAGCCAAGATAGGGGGACCTCCTATAATTCACCCCTCCACTTT
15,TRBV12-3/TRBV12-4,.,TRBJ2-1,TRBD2,CASSETSGRFNEQFF,TGTGCCAGCAGCGAAACTAGCGGGAGGTTCAATGAGCAGTTCTTC